These 9 T cell receptor beta chains came from one sample sequenced in a study of glioma-infiltrating T cells. TCR alpha and beta CDR3 regions were amplified from RNA using iRepertoire nested multiplex PCR. TCRdb analysed the multiplex PCR reads with MiXCR anew, one entry per CDR3 protein. The data contain under 130,000 distinct CDR3 sequences, under 30% of them seen just once; the ten biggest clones take up 44%. The specimen was glioma tissue, nonneoplastic brain tissue, or PBMCs (not recorded which). The receptors stem from a human donor with low-grade glioma or glioblastoma, undergoing nonglioma brain surgery, or in good health (not recorded which).

This clonotype was counted at least ten times. The V gene is TRBV5-1, the J gene TRBJ2-5; no reliable D call. Looked up from germline, CDR1 is SGHRS and CDR2 is YFSETQ. This CDR3 spans 11 amino acids. The V gene lost 6 bases and the J gene lost 6 bases, with 9 bases spanning the gap. The DNA of the CDR3 is TGCGCCAGCAACTACGGCCAGACCCAGTACTTC. It is translated as CASNYGQTQYF.

This clonotype was counted at least ten times. V usage is TRBV6-1 and J usage is TRBJ2-7; TRBD1 is a possible D gene (6 bases). This CDR3 has 12 residues. Germline CDR1 MNHNS, CDR2 SASEGT. Trimming cost V 6 bases and J 9 bases, with 15 bases left between them. The CDR3, as DNA: TGTGCCAGCAGCCAACAGGGTAGACGGCAGTACTTC. Amino acid sequence: CASSQQGRRQYF.

This clonotype has at least ten counts. The chain carries TRBV6-2 or TRBV6-3 and TRBJ1-1; D is unclear. CDR3 length: 12 amino acids. The germline gives CDR1 MNHEY, CDR2 SVGEGT. V gave up 2 bases and J gave up 11 bases, with 12 bases separating them. The CDR3 protein is CASSYPDHGAFF. CDR3 nucleotide sequence: TGTGCCAGCAGTTACCCGGACCATGGGGCTTTCTTT.

This clonotype was counted many times. This chain connects TRBV27 to TRBJ1-2; 9 bases are a match to TRBD1. Germline V lookup: CDR1 MNHEY, CDR2 SMNVEV (reference sequence). There are 18 residues in the CDR3. The V segment lost 6 bases and the J segment 0 bases; nucleotides outside the gene matches: 14. CDR3 nucleotide sequence: TGTGCCAGCAGACCCCAACGGGACAGGGCCTTAACTAACTATGGCTACACCTTC. Protein product: CASRPQRDRALTNYGYTF.

This clonotype was seen many times. This chain uses TRBV6-2 or TRBV6-3 with TRBJ1-1; no firm D call. This CDR3 spans 14 amino acids. Germline CDR1 is MNHEY and CDR2 is SVGEGT. V lost 2 bases and J lost 1, with 8 bases in between. The DNA of the CDR3 is TGTGCCAGCAGTTACGTTCGGGCGAACACTGAAGCTTTCTTT. It codes for CASSYVRANTEAFF.

This clonotype was found many times. The chain is built from TRBV11-2 and TRBJ2-3, with D unclear. The germline CDR1 and CDR2 sequences are SGHAT and FQNNGV. V lost 5 bases and J 2 bases, leaving 11 bases between the germline ends. The CDR3 loop spans 14 amino acids. The CDR3 region has the DNA TGTGCCAGCAGCCCGCAGGTGAACACAGATACGCAGTATTTT. The encoded protein is CASSPQVNTDTQYF.

This clonotype was observed many times. V usage is TRBV6-1 and J usage is TRBJ2-5; maybe TRBD2 (5 bases). Trimming removed 7 bases at V and 1 base at J, with 16 bases between. Germline CDR1 MNHNS, CDR2 SASEGT. This CDR3 is built from 15 residues. The CDR3 is CASTTTLVAQETQYF. The CDR3 region has the DNA TGTGCCAGCACTACTACACTAGTCGCCCAAGAGACCCAGTACTTC.

Concerning this clonotype: This sequence may be a read error, since a much larger clone differs from it by one base. The chain combines TRBV20-1 with TRBJ1-1, with D perhaps TRBD1 (5 bases). Trimming pared 6 bases from V and 7 bases from J, leaving 18 bases between. CDR3 length equals 13 residues. Germline values: CDR1 DFQATT, CDR2 SNEGSKA (reference sequence). The CDR3 nucleotides are TGCAGTGCCGCGGAGGTGGCGGGGGATGAAGCTTTCTTT. Its translation: CSAAEVAGDEAFF.

The genes are TRBV12-3 or TRBV12-4 and TRBJ1-5, with a weak D call TRBD1 (5 bases). Trimming took 6 bases from V and 11 from J, leaving 17 bases between them. This CDR3 is built from 13 residues. The CDR3 loop is CASRHDRGAAQHF. CDR3 in DNA: TGTGCCAGCAGACATGACCGAGGGGCGGCCCAGCATTTT.